This is a list of T cell receptor beta chains from one sample in a study of shared clonotypes between healthy human individuals. Data came from immunoSEQ multiplex PCR; TCRdb stores just in-frame clones and leaves some out. This sample has around 1.5 million clones, with around 98% found just once. Sequenced sample: naive CD4+ T cells sorted from blood. Every receptor here comes from a man in his thirties or forties in good health. The CDR3 runs from the conserved cysteine through the conserved F or W. The D gene is left open where the match is weak. Clone size is given for some rows only: seen once, a few or many times, or a class if the clone is expanded.

15 . TRBJ2-1 TRBV7-3 TRBD2 CASSLGGRRLSEQFF TGTGCCAGCAGCTTAGGCGGGAGAAGGTTAAGTGAGCAGTTCTTC
16 . TRBJ2-2 TRBV11-2 . CASSPIRKPNTGELFF TGTGCCAGCAGCCCAATAAGGAAACCCAACACCGGGGAGCTGTTTTTT
12 . TRBJ2-1 TRBV29-1 . CSVEDYENEQFF TGCAGCGTTGAAGATTACGAGAATGAGCAGTTCTTC
16 . TRBJ2-3 TRBV27 . CASSKFRGPGADTQYF TGTGCCAGCAGTAAATTCAGGGGACCCGGGGCAGATACGCAGTATTTT
13 . TRBJ1-1 TRBV18 . CASSPPGSSEAFF TGTGCCAGCTCACCACCGGGTTCGTCTGAAGCTTTCTTT
16 . TRBJ2-2 TRBV7-9 TRBD1 CASNEKQGAQPGELFF TGTGCCAGCAACGAAAAACAGGGGGCGCAACCCGGGGAGCTGTTTTTT
14 . TRBJ1-1 TRBV29-1 . CSVEGWSKGTEAFF TGCAGCGTTGAGGGGTGGTCAAAAGGAACTGAAGCTTTCTTT
14 . TRBJ2-5 TRBV11-2 . CASSLEAAQETQYF TGTGCCAGCAGCTTAGAGGCGGCCCAAGAGACCCAGTACTTC
14 . TRBJ2-5 TRBV7-8 TRBD2 CASSLGLAGETQYF TGTGCCAGCAGCTTAGGACTAGCGGGAGAGACCCAGTACTTC
16 . TRBJ2-3 TRBV19 TRBD2 CASSKLAGANTDTQYF TGTGCCAGTAGTAAGTTAGCGGGAGCGAACACAGATACGCAGTATTTT
16 . TRBJ2-1 TRBV7-2 TRBD1 CASSLALTGGYNEQFF TGTGCCAGCAGCTTAGCATTGACAGGGGGCTACAATGAGCAGTTCTTC
14 . TRBJ2-5 TRBV7-9 TRBD2 CASSLSGRVETQYF TGTGCCAGCAGCTTAAGCGGGAGAGTAGAGACCCAGTACTTC
18 . TRBJ2-1 TRBV15 TRBD2 CATSRGGGSGRIENEQFF TGTGCCACCAGCAGAGGAGGTGGTAGCGGGAGGATAGAGAATGAGCAGTTCTTC
15 . TRBJ2-1 TRBV4-1 TRBD2 CASSKLAGGYGEQFF TGCGCCAGCAGTAAACTAGCGGGAGGATATGGGGAGCAGTTCTTC
15 . TRBJ1-1 TRBV28 . CASRMRRGLNTEAFF TGTGCCAGCAGAATGAGGCGGGGCCTGAACACTGAAGCTTTCTTT
13 . TRBJ2-7 TRBV18 . CASSPTTAYEQYF TGTGCCAGCTCACCAACGACAGCCTACGAGCAGTACTTC
17 . TRBJ2-1 TRBV28 . CASSLFDLRAGDNEQFF TGTGCCAGCAGTTTATTCGACCTTCGAGCAGGGGACAATGAGCAGTTCTTC
18 once TRBJ2-2 TRBV5-4 . CASSQPGWGLTSTGELFF TGTGCCAGCAGCCAACCGGGCTGGGGACTCACTTCCACCGGGGAGCTGTTTTTT
14 . TRBJ2-1 TRBV6-4 . CASSEEGGIGEQFF TGTGCCAGCAGCGAGGAAGGGGGGATCGGTGAGCAGTTCTTC
15 once TRBJ1-1 TRBV18 . CASSPPSLMNTEAFF TGTGCCAGCTCACCACCTTCATTGATGAACACTGAAGCTTTCTTT
16 . TRBJ2-3 TRBV5-1 TRBD1 CASSSSDRGSTDTQYF TGCGCCAGCAGCTCTTCGGACAGGGGAAGCACAGATACGCAGTATTTT
12 . TRBJ1-5 TRBV7-9 . CASSLDNQPQHF TGTGCCAGCAGCTTAGACAATCAGCCCCAGCATTTT
19 . TRBJ2-2 TRBV5-5 TRBD2 CASSLPGLAGGSATGELFF TGTGCCAGCAGCTTACCGGGACTAGCGGGAGGGTCGGCGACCGGGGAGCTGTTTTTT
16 . TRBJ2-7 TRBV5-6 . CASSLSITGGGDEQYF TGTGCCAGCAGCTTAAGTATCACTGGAGGAGGCGACGAGCAGTACTTC
11 once TRBJ2-7 TRBV30 . CAWSVNYEQYF TGTGCCTGGAGTGTTAACTACGAGCAGTACTTC
15 . TRBJ2-1 TRBV9 . CASSVGGFIDNEQFF TGTGCCAGCAGCGTAGGAGGGTTCATCGACAATGAGCAGTTCTTC
15 once TRBJ1-1 TRBV5-1 TRBD1 CASRTAGTENTEAFF TGCGCCAGCAGAACCGCCGGGACAGAGAACACTGAAGCTTTCTTT
15 . TRBJ2-3 TRBV7-3 TRBD2 CASSLVLAGADTQYF TGTGCCAGCAGCTTAGTATTAGCGGGAGCAGATACGCAGTATTTT
17 . TRBJ2-1 TRBV28 . CASTRQWGLSSYNEQFF TGTGCCAGCACACGTCAATGGGGACTGAGCTCCTACAATGAGCAGTTCTTC